This T cell receptor beta chain was identified in a study of T cells in Graves' hyperthyroidism and ophthalmopathy. Stable Graves' hyperthyroidism denoted no ophthalmopathy progression over 18 months. The PBMCs were sourced from fresh peripheral blood (more than 9 ml). Findings and caveats of the study: Classification by a 13 V-J model distinguished ophthalmopathy from stable hyperthyroidism. For ophthalmopathy, model prediction preceded onset by a median about six months.

A word on this clonotype: The antigen is undetermined. A much more abundant neighbour one base away suggests this may be a read error. This CDR3 fails to terminate in the conserved phenylalanine or tryptophan, so it likely reflects a read error.

RNA transcripts yielded amplified TCR beta CDR3 regions. In the first-round RT-PCR of the TCR CDR3, the HTBI primer set was used. TCRdb itself ran the multiplex PCR reads through MiXCR, one entry per CDR3 protein. The sample contains 600,000 to 800,000 distinct CDR3 sequences, 35% of which appear only once. CDR3 length: 15 amino acids. The germline V gene has CDR1 LGHNA and CDR2 YSLEER. With 1 base clipped from V and 1 base from J, the junction kept 1 base outside the gene matches. This sequence joins TRBV4-3 and TRBJ1-1; 9 positions match TRBD1. This sequence originates from a woman aged 40-49 years with Graves' hyperthyroidism. Specimen: blood. This CDR3 reads CASSQGDRENTEAFL. The CDR3 bases are TGCGCCAGCAGCCAAGGGGACAGGGAGAACACTGAAGCTTTCCTT.